A selection of T cell receptor beta chains follows, all from one sample in a study of blood T cells in healthy people across ages. TCRdb recomputed calls from the 5' RACE reads with MiXCR, one row per CDR3 protein. The repertoire has 600,000 to 850,000 distinct CDR3 sequences, approximately 25% of them found once; the top ten carry 9.4%. The sample was also reused in another study, on T cells of mothers and their children.

The material sequenced was blood. These receptors were taken from a boy between 5 and 17 years old in good health. Both conserved end residues are part of each CDR3. D genes are given only for firm matches. Size is omitted from some rows. Given values are once, few, many or a class for expanded clones.

abundance,j_gene,v_gene,d_gene,CDR3nt,CDR3aa
few,TRBJ2-1,TRBV27,-,TGTGCCAGCAGAAACCCGGCCCAGCTGGGGAATGAGCAGTTCTTC,CASRNPAQLGNEQFF
-,TRBJ2-7,TRBV28,-,TGTGCCAGCAGTTCCCGGGGACACTTCTACGAGCAGTACTTC,CASSSRGHFYEQYF
few,TRBJ2-5,TRBV12-3/TRBV12-4,-,TGTGCCAGCAGTCCGGACTCAAAAGAGACCCAGTACTTC,CASSPDSKETQYF
-,TRBJ2-7,TRBV12-5,-,TGTGCTAGTGGTTCCACATTACCCTACGAGCAGTACTTC,CASGSTLPYEQYF
few,TRBJ2-2,TRBV20-1,-,TGCAGTGCTAAGTCTGTCACCGGGGAGCTGTTTTTT,CSAKSVTGELFF
few,TRBJ2-7,TRBV20-1,TRBD2,TGCAGTGCTAGCGATAGCGGGGGAACCGAGCAGTACTTC,CSASDSGGTEQYF
-,TRBJ1-2,TRBV6-5,-,TGTGCCAGCAGCTTCTCGTTAGCTGACACAGTAGGCTATGGCTACACCTTC,CASSFSLADTVGYGYTF
-,TRBJ1-1,TRBV6-1,TRBD1,TGTGCCAGCAGGGAACAGGGGGGGACGGCTGAAGCTTTCTTT,CASREQGGTAEAFF
-,TRBJ2-1,TRBV9,TRBD2,TGTGCCAGCAGCGCCCGACTAGCGGGGGGAAGCTCCTACAATGAGCAGTTCTTC,CASSARLAGGSSYNEQFF
-,TRBJ1-2,TRBV10-3,-,TGTGCCATCAGCTCCCCTGAGGGAGGGATGGGCTACACCTTC,CAISSPEGGMGYTF
-,TRBJ2-1,TRBV11-1,-,TGTGCCAGCAGCTTGGGTAGAGGATTTAACAATGAGCAGTTCTTC,CASSLGRGFNNEQFF
-,TRBJ2-5,TRBV20-1,TRBD2,TGCAGTGCTAGCAAAGGGACTAGCGGAGAAGAGACCCAGTACTTC,CSASKGTSGEETQYF
many,TRBJ2-3,TRBV6-4,TRBD2,TGTGCCAGCAGTGCAGCGGGGGAGGCAGATACGCAGTATTTT,CASSAAGEADTQYF
few,TRBJ2-5,TRBV28,-,TGTGCCAGCAGTTTCAGGGGAGCGGGTAGTCCCCATCAAGAGACCCAGTACTTC,CASSFRGAGSPHQETQYF
few,TRBJ2-1,TRBV7-2,TRBD2,TGTGCCAGCAGCTTCTTCGGGGGGGCGCCGGGAGAGCAGTTCTTC,CASSFFGGAPGEQFF
-,TRBJ2-1,TRBV20-1,-,TGCAGTGCTAGAGCTGTCCAGCGGGTGTACAATGAGCAGTTCTTC,CSARAVQRVYNEQFF
many,TRBJ2-1,TRBV6-1,-,TGTGCCAGCAGAGACTGGGTGGGCGTTTCCTACAATGAGCAGTTCTTC,CASRDWVGVSYNEQFF
-,TRBJ2-5,TRBV4-3,-,TGCGCCAGCAGCCAAGAGCGGGCCACGCCGTGGGAGACCCAGTACTTC,CASSQERATPWETQYF
-,TRBJ1-1,TRBV7-2,-,TGTGCCAGCAGCTTATTACAGAGCACTGAAGCTTTCTTT,CASSLLQSTEAFF
-,TRBJ2-1,TRBV12-3/TRBV12-4,-,TGTGCCAGCAGTCCTAGTGGAACCTCCTACAATGAGCAGTTCTTC,CASSPSGTSYNEQFF
-,TRBJ1-4,TRBV11-2,TRBD1,TGTGCCAGCAGCTTAGGCAGGGGGCCTGAAAAACTGTTTTTT,CASSLGRGPEKLFF
few,TRBJ2-2,TRBV6-6,-,TGTGCCATCCGGACGCCCCGGGGCGGGGAGCTGTTTTTT,CAIRTPRGGELFF
-,TRBJ2-2,TRBV7-2,TRBD1,TGTGCCAGCAGCTCCTGGACAGGGGTGAACACCGGGGAGCTGTTTTTT,CASSSWTGVNTGELFF
-,TRBJ2-3,TRBV4-3,TRBD2,TGCGCCAGCAGCCAAGGTTTGCGGGGGGGAGGAGATACGCAGTATTTT,CASSQGLRGGGDTQYF
few,TRBJ2-3,TRBV12-3/TRBV12-4,-,TGTGCCAGCAGTTCCCCGGTAGTCCGGGGGAGCACAGATACGCAGTATTTT,CASSSPVVRGSTDTQYF
-,TRBJ1-4,TRBV29-1,-,TGCAGCGTTGACACGGCTGATGAAAAACTGTTTTTT,CSVDTADEKLFF
-,TRBJ1-5,TRBV10-3,-,TGTGCCATCTCGGACGGATTCAATCAGCCCCAGCATTTT,CAISDGFNQPQHF
few,TRBJ1-1,TRBV12-3/TRBV12-4,TRBD1,TGTGCCAGCAGAACGGACAGGGCGAGGGCTGGTTTGGACACTGAAGCTTTCTTT,CASRTDRARAGLDTEAFF
-,TRBJ2-7,TRBV6-5,-,TGTGCCAGCAGTTACGGTCTTGGGGACTACGAGCAGTACTTC,CASSYGLGDYEQYF
-,TRBJ1-1,TRBV27,TRBD1,TGTGCCAGCAGAGACAGGGGGAACACTGAAGCTTTCTTT,CASRDRGNTEAFF
-,TRBJ2-2,TRBV2,-,TGTGCCAGCAGTGAAGCTCTCCGGAAGAACACCGGGGAGCTGTTTTTT,CASSEALRKNTGELFF
few,TRBJ1-3,TRBV29-1,-,TGCAGCGTTGAAAGTCGGGGGACCTCTGGAAACACCATATATTTT,CSVESRGTSGNTIYF
-,TRBJ2-5,TRBV11-3,-,TGTGCCAGCAGCATATGGGACCGCCACGGTGAAGAGACCCAGTACTTC,CASSIWDRHGEETQYF
-,TRBJ1-3,TRBV20-1,-,TGCAGTGCTAGAGATCGAGGAATCCCGCTCTCTGGAAACACCATATATTTT,CSARDRGIPLSGNTIYF
few,TRBJ1-2,TRBV5-1,TRBD1,TGCGTCAGCAGCGGCGGACAGGGTGGCGGCTACACCTTC,CVSSGGQGGGYTF
-,TRBJ2-7,TRBV12-3/TRBV12-4,-,TGTGCCAGCAGTTTAGCGCTAGGGTGCTACGAGCAGTACTTC,CASSLALGCYEQYF
-,TRBJ1-6,TRBV7-2,TRBD1,TGTGCCAGCACCGGATACGGCCCTACAGGGGGACTAAATTCACCCCTCCACTTT,CASTGYGPTGGLNSPLHF
-,TRBJ2-7,TRBV11-3,-,TGTGCCACCACAGCGGGCAGGGCCGACGAGCAGTACTTC,CATTAGRADEQYF
-,TRBJ2-1,TRBV4-3,-,TGCGCCAGCAGCCAAGCGGGGGAACCCTACAATGAGCAGTTCTTC,CASSQAGEPYNEQFF
-,TRBJ2-1,TRBV29-1,-,TGCAGCGTTTCAGAGAGCTCCTACAATGAGCAGTTCTTC,CSVSESSYNEQFF